This T cell receptor beta chain came from a study of a mutant IDH1 vaccine in newly diagnosed glioma. In the study overall: The patients received vaccinations eight times, in weeks 1, 3, 5, 7, 11, 15, 19 and 23.

Time point meaning: week 23, last vaccination. Mutant IDH1 20-mer peptide, at 300 ug, made up each vaccine dose, with topical imiquimod. Using immunoSEQ multiplex PCR, the repertoire was profiled, and TCRdb retains in-frame clones only, with some absent. The repertoire holds 50,000 to 85,000 clones, under 90% seen once, with less than 15% in the top ten. Note on this clone: Its antigen is still unknown.

Losses at the gene ends were 4 bases for V and 2 bases for J; bases not matched to a gene: 7. This CDR3 region has 15 residues. CDR1 and CDR2 from the germline V gene are SEHNR and FQNEAQ (reference sequence). The chain carries TRBV7-9 and TRBJ2-7; 8 positions agree with TRBD1. The origin of this receptor is a man between 18 and 35 years old with glioma. Sequenced here: PBMCs, sampled from a glioma patient whose treatment included an IDH1 peptide vaccine. The CDR3 DNA reads as TGTGCCAGCAGCTCCCTCAGGGGGCCGACCTACGAGCAGTACTTC. The encoded protein is CASSSLRGPTYEQYF.